Listed here are 10 T cell receptor beta chains from one sample, sequenced in a study of blood T cell repertoires in COVID-19. TCRdb's table, derived via immunoSEQ multiplex PCR, lists solely in-frame clones and lacks some. The sample has 40,000 to 45,000 clones, 85% to 90% seen once; the top ten hold roughly 3.8%. The material sequenced was peripheral blood. Source of these receptors: a man aged 35 to 55 with COVID-19, enrolled during active disease.

CDR3 nucleotides: TGTGCCTGGAGTGTAAAGTTAGGGAGGCACACTGAAGCTTTCTTT. Protein: CAWSVKLGRHTEAFF. This chain links TRBV30 with TRBJ1-1, with no clear D. The CDR3 loop spans 15 amino acids. V gave up 0 bases and J gave up 3 bases, with 14 bases separating them. CDR1 and CDR2 from the germline V gene are GTSNPN and SVGIG (reference sequence).

The chain combines TRBV19 with TRBJ2-3; D ambiguous. The CDR3 spans 14 residues. The V gene lost 4 bases and the J gene lost 2 bases, with 10 bases spanning the gap. Germline values: CDR1 LNHDA, CDR2 SQIVND (reference sequence). CDR3 nucleotide sequence: TGTGCCAGTAGTAGGGCAGCAACCACAGATACGCAGTATTTT. Translation: CASSRAATTDTQYF. Complete variable domain (other parts from reference TRBV19 and TRBJ2-3): DGGITQSPKYLFRKEGQNVTLSCEQNLNHDAMYWYRQDPGQGLRLIYYSQIVNDFQKGDIAEGYSVSREKKESFPLTVTSAQKNPTAFYLCASSRAATTDTQYFGPGTRLTVL.

This sequence joins TRBV30 and TRBJ1-2; 9 positions match TRBD1. Trimming took 4 bases from V and 6 from J; bases not matched to a gene: 6. There are 13 residues in the CDR3. Germline V gene sequence: CDR1 GTSNPN, CDR2 SVGIG (reference sequence). CDR3: CAWTGQGRNGYTF. DNA for the CDR3: TGTGCCTGGACCGGACAGGGGCGGAATGGCTACACCTTC.

This clone has a handful of counts. This chain joins TRBV7-9 and TRBJ2-7; D gene unclear. The CDR3 sequence is 14 residues long. CDR1 is SEHNR and CDR2 is FQNEAQ in the germline V gene (reference sequence). The germline V and J ends were trimmed by 0 bases and 0 bases, with 6 bases remaining between them. The CDR3 loop is CASSLASSSYEQYF. CDR3 nucleotide sequence: TGTGCCAGCAGCTTAGCCTCGAGCTCCTACGAGCAGTACTTC.

The chain links TRBV2 to TRBJ1-1, with D uncertain. This CDR3 comprises 15 residues. V was pared by 8 bases and J by 1 base, with 17 bases between. The germline gives CDR1 SNHLY, CDR2 FYNNEI. CDR3 DNA: TGTGCCAGCGCCCGGGATCCCGGTGGGAACACTGAAGCTTTCTTT. It codes for CASARDPGGNTEAFF.

This rearrangement joins TRBV11-2 to TRBJ2-7; 8 bases match TRBD1. V dropped 3 bases and J dropped 2; count of bases not matched to a gene: 6. The CDR3 sequence is 15 residues long. Germline CDR1 is SGHAT and CDR2 is FQNNGV. The CDR3 protein is CASSLKGQDTYEQYF. The CDR3 bases are TGTGCCAGCAGCTTGAAGGGACAGGATACCTACGAGCAGTACTTC.

The rearrangement joins TRBV6-1 to TRBJ1-5; D is ambiguous. V was shortened by 2 bases and J by 2 bases, with 7 bases between the two germline ends. The CDR3 has 14 amino acids. Germline values: CDR1 MNHNS, CDR2 SASEGT. This chain's CDR3 is CASSEMEGNQPQHF. CDR3 nucleotides: TGTGCCAGCAGTGAAATGGAGGGCAATCAGCCCCAGCATTTT.

The chain uses TRBV4-1 and TRBJ2-2, with D unclear. V was clipped by 0 bases and J by 0 bases, with 5 bases between them. CDR1 is MGHRA and CDR2 is YSYEKL in the germline V gene. The CDR3 covers 15 residues. The CDR3 loop is CASSQDQSNTGELFF. The CDR3 DNA follows: TGCGCCAGCAGCCAAGATCAGTCGAACACCGGGGAGCTGTTTTTT.

The chain couples TRBV27 to TRBJ2-6; 7 positions agree with TRBD1. CDR3 length: 15 residues. V trimming: 10 bases; J trimming: 4 bases; junction bases outside the gene matches: 10. Per germline, CDR1 MNHEY and CDR2 SMNVEV (reference sequence). The CDR3 here is CATTSGGSGANVLTF. The CDR3 DNA sequence: TGTGCCACCACATCAGGGGGATCCGGGGCCAACGTCCTGACTTTC.

The chain combines TRBV7-9 with TRBJ2-1; 11 nucleotides align to TRBD2. The CDR3 runs to 17 residues. J gave up 5 bases and V 5 bases, and 11 bases lay outside the gene matches. In germline, CDR1 is SEHNR, CDR2 FQNEAQ (reference sequence). The CDR3 protein is CASSQIGTSGSHNEQFF. For the CDR3, the DNA is TGTGCCAGCAGCCAAATCGGGACTAGCGGATCACACAATGAGCAGTTCTTC. The variable domain in full, with the rest retrieved from reference TRBV7-9 and TRBJ2-1, is DTGVSQNPRHKITKRGQNVTFRCDPISEHNRLYWYRQTLGQGPEFLTYFQNEAQLEKSRLLSDRFSAERPKGSFSTLEIQRTEQGDSAMYLCASSQIGTSGSHNEQFFGPGTRLTVL.